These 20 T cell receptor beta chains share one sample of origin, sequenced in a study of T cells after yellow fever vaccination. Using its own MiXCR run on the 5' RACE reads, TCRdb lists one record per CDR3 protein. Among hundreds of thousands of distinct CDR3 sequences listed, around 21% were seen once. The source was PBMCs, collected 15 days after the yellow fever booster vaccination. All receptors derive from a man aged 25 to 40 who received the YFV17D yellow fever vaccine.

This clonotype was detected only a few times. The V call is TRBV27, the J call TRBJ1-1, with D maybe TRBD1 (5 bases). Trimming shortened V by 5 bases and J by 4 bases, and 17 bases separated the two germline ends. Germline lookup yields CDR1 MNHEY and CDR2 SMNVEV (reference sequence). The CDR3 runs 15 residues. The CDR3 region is CASSGAGTHTTEAFF. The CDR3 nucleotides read TGTGCCAGCAGTGGCGCCGGGACCCACACCACTGAAGCTTTCTTT.

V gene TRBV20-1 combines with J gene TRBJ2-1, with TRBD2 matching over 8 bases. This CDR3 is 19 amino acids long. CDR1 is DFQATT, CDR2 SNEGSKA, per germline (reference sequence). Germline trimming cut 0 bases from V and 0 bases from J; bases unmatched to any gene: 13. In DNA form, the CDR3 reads TGCAGTGCTAGAGATTGGGCTAGCGGGCCTAGGAGCTCCTACAATGAGCAGTTCTTC. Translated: CSARDWASGPRSSYNEQFF.

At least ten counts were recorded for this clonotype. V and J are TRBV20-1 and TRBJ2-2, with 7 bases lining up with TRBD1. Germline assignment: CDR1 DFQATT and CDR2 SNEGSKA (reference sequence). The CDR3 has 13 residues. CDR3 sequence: CKLRDSLSGELFF. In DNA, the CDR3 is TGCAAGCTCCGGGACAGCTTATCCGGGGAGCTGTTTTTT.

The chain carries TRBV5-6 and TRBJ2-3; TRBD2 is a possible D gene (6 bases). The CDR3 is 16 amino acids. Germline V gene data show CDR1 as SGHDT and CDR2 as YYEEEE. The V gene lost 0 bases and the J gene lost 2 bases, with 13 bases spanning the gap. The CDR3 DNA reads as TGTGCCAGCAGCTTGGAAGGGACTGGGTCCACAGATACGCAGTATTTT. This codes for CASSLEGTGSTDTQYF.

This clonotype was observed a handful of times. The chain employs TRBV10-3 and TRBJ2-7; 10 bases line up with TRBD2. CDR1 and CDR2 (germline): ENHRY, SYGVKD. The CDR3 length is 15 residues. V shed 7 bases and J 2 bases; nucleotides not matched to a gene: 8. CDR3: CAIKASGSNPYEQYF. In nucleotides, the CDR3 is TGTGCCATCAAGGCTAGCGGGAGTAATCCCTACGAGCAGTACTTC.

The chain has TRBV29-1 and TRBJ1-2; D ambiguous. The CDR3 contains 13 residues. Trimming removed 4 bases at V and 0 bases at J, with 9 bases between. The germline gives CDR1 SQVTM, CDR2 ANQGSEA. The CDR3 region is CSVAQPPNYGYTF. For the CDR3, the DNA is TGCAGCGTTGCACAGCCACCTAACTATGGCTACACCTTC.

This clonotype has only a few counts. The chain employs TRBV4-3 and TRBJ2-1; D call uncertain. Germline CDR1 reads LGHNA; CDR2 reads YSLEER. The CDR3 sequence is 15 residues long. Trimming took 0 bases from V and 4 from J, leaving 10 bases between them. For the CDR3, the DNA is TGCGCCAGCAGCCAAGATCCTTACAGATACAATGAGCAGTTCTTC. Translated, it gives CASSQDPYRYNEQFF.

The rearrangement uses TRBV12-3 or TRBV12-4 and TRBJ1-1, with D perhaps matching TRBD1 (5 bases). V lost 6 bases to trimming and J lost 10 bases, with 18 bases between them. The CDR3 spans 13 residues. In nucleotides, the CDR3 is TGTGCCAGCAGCCAGGGTATAGGTTGGCGAGCTTTCTTT. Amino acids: CASSQGIGWRAFF.

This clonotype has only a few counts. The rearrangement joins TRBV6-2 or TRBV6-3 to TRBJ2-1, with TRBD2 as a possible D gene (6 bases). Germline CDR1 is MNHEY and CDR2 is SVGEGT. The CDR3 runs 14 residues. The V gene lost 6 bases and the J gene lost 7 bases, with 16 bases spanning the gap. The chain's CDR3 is CASSLTSSKNEQFF. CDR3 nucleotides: TGTGCCAGCAGCTTGACTAGTTCCAAGAATGAGCAGTTCTTC.

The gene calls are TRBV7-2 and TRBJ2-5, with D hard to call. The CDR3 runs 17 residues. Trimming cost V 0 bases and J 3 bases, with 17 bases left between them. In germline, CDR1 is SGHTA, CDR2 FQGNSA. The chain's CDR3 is CASSLAVLNSLKETQYF. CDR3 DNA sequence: TGTGCCAGCAGCTTAGCAGTGCTGAATAGCTTAAAAGAGACCCAGTACTTC.

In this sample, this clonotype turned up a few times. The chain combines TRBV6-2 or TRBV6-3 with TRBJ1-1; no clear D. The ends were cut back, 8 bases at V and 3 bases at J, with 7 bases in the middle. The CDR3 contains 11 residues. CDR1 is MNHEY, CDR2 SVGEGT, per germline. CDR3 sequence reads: CASSVDTEAFF. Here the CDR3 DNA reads TGTGCCAGCTCTGTTGACACTGAAGCTTTCTTT.

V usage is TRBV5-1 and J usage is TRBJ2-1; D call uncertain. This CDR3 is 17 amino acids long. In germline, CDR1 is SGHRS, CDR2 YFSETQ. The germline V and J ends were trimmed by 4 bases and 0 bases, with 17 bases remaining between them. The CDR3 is CASSPVPRKSSYNEQFF. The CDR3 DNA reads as TGCGCCAGCAGCCCCGTTCCGCGGAAGAGCTCCTACAATGAGCAGTTCTTC.

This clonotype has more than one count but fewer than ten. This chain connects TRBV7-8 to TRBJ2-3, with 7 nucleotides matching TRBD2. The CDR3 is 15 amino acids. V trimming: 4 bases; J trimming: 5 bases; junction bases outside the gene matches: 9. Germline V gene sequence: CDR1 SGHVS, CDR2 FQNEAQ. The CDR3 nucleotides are TGTGCCAGCAGCTCCGCCCGACTAGCAGGAGATACGCAGTATTTT. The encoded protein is CASSSARLAGDTQYF.

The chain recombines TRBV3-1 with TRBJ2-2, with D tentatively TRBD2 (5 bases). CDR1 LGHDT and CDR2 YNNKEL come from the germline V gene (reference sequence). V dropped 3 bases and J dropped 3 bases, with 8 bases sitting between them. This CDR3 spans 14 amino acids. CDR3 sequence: CASSQDFYTGELFF. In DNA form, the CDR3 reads TGTGCCAGCAGCCAGGACTTCTACACCGGGGAGCTGTTTTTT.

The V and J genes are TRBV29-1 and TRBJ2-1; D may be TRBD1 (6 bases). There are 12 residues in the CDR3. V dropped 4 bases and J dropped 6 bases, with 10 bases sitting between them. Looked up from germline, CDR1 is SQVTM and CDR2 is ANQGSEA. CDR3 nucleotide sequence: TGCAGCGTTGGGTCAGGGGCCAATGAGCAGTTCTTC. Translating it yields CSVGSGANEQFF.

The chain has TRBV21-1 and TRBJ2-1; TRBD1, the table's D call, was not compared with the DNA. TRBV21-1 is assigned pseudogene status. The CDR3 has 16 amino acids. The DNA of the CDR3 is TGTGCCAGCAGCAAGGGACCCCGGAGCTCCTACAATGAGCAGTTCTTC. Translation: CASSKGPRSSYNEQFF.

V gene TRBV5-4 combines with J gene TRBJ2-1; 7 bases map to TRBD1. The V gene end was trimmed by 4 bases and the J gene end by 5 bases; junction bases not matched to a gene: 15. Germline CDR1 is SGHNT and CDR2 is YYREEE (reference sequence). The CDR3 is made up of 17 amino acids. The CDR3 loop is CASSLGQLPPQNNEQFF. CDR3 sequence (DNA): TGTGCCAGCAGCCTGGGACAGCTCCCACCCCAAAACAATGAGCAGTTCTTC.

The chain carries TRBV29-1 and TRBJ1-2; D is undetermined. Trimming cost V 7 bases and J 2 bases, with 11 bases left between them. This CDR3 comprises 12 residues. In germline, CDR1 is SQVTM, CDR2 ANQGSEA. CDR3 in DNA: TGCAGCGGCTTGGGTGCAAACTATGGCTACACCTTC. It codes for CSGLGANYGYTF.

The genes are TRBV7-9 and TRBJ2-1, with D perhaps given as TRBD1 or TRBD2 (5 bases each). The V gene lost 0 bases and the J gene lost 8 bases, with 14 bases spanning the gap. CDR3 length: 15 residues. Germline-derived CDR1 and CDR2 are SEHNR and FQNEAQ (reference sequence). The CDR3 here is CASSLAGREKYEQFF. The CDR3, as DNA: TGTGCCAGCAGCTTAGCGGGCAGGGAGAAATATGAGCAGTTCTTC.

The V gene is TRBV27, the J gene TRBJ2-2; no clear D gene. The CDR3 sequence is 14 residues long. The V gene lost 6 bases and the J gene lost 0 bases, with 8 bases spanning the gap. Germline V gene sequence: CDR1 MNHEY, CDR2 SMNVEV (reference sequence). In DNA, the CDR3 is TGTGCCAGCAGCCACGGACCGAACACCGGGGAGCTGTTTTTT. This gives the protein CASSHGPNTGELFF.